These 32 T cell receptor beta chains originate from one sample sequenced in a study of vaccination effects on CD4 cells after COVID-19. Before any sequencing was done, the ViraFEST assay used viral peptide pools to expand antigen-specific CD4+ T cells. Cells that had been cultured for less than 13 days were the source of isolated CD4+ T cells. According to PCR results, the person was infected with SARS-CoV-2 between March and December 2020. These receptors lack a known antigen. Measured with immunoSEQ multiplex PCR; TCRdb has only the in-frame clones, and not every one. The sample has more than 20,000 clones; about 81% are singletons. The sample was CD4+ T cells from PBMCs cultured with a peptide pool, taken before COVID-19 vaccination. All receptors come from a human donor who had a prior SARS-CoV-2 infection.

This clone was picked up a small number of times. The chain is built from TRBV5-1 and TRBJ2-1, with 7 bases fitting TRBD1. The CDR3 spans 15 residues. Unmatched junction bases numbered 11, after V lost 6 bases and J lost 5 bases. Germline CDR1 SGHRS, CDR2 YFSETQ. The CDR3 nucleotides are TGCGCCAGCACCAAGGGACCCCAGGGGGACAATGAGCAGTTCTTC. Its translation is CASTKGPQGDNEQFF. The full variable domain, in which reference TRBV5-1 and TRBJ2-1 provide the parts outside the CDR3, is KAGVTQTPRYLIKTRGQQVTLSCSPISGHRSVSWYQQTPGQGLQFLFEYFSETQRNKGNFPGRFSGRQFSNSRSEMNVSTLELGDSALYLCASTKGPQGDNEQFFGPGTRLTVL.

The chain combines TRBV6-4 with TRBJ2-3; no reliable D call. V was pared by 0 bases and J by 2 bases, with 6 bases between. The CDR3 sequence is 14 residues long. CDR1 and CDR2 from the germline V gene are MRHNA and SNTAGT. CDR3 residues: CASSDSDATDTQYF. CDR3 in DNA: TGTGCCAGCAGTGACTCTGATGCCACAGATACGCAGTATTTT.

The rearrangement uses TRBV30 and TRBJ1-5; weak D call: TRBD1 (5 bases). The CDR3 is made up of 12 amino acids. Trimming stripped 0 bases from V and 12 bases from J, with 12 bases between. Germline V gene sequence: CDR1 GTSNPN, CDR2 SVGIG (reference sequence). DNA of the CDR3: TGTGCCTGGAGTGTATTGGGGGGAATCCAGCATTTT. Translating gives CAWSVLGGIQHF.

The rearrangement uses TRBV7-9 and TRBJ1-3, with D possibly being TRBD1 (5 bases). Deletions cut 6 bases from V and 0 bases from J, with 9 bases between. From germline, CDR1 is SEHNR and CDR2 FQNEAQ (reference sequence). CDR3 length: 14 amino acids. CDR3 sequence reads: CASREDISGNTIYF. The CDR3 DNA follows: TGTGCCAGCAGGGAGGACATCTCTGGAAACACCATATATTTT.

This chain links TRBV3-1 (or the pseudogene TRBV3-2) with TRBJ2-5; no reliable D call. Germline CDR1 LGHDT, CDR2 YNNKEL (reference sequence). The CDR3 is 12 amino acids. Trimming left V 5 bases short and J 5 bases short, with 9 bases between. This CDR3 is CASSSFSETQYF. CDR3 coding DNA: TGTGCCAGCAGCTCTTTCTCTGAGACCCAGTACTTC.

The chain is built from TRBV6-5 and TRBJ2-3; D gene unclear. Germline CDR1 MNHEY, CDR2 SVGAGI. The CDR3 runs 13 residues. V lost 5 bases and J lost 5, with 11 bases in between. The CDR3 region is CASSQSYKDTQYF. The CDR3 coding sequence is TGTGCCAGCAGTCAAAGCTACAAAGATACGCAGTATTTT.

This clone was detected a few times. The V gene is TRBV5-1, the J gene TRBJ2-7, with 7 bases that match TRBD1. J gave up 2 bases and V 4 bases, and 3 bases lay outside the gene matches. The germline CDR1 and CDR2 sequences are SGHRS and YFSETQ. The CDR3 loop spans 13 amino acids. This chain's CDR3 is CASSRDRAYEQYF. The CDR3, as DNA: TGCGCCAGCAGCCGCGACAGGGCCTACGAGCAGTACTTC. The entire variable domain, with the rest obtained from reference TRBV5-1 and TRBJ2-7, is as follows: KAGVTQTPRYLIKTRGQQVTLSCSPISGHRSVSWYQQTPGQGLQFLFEYFSETQRNKGNFPGRFSGRQFSNSRSEMNVSTLELGDSALYLCASSRDRAYEQYFGPGTRLTVT.

The chain couples TRBV7-2 to TRBJ1-2; 8 bases align to TRBD1. The CDR3 is made up of 19 amino acids. The germline V gene has CDR1 SGHTA and CDR2 FQGNSA. J lost 0 bases, V lost 2 bases, and 14 bases had no gene match. In DNA form, the CDR3 reads TGTGCCAGCAGCTTACAGGGGGGAGGACAGGGCGGATCTAACTATGGCTACACCTTC. It encodes CASSLQGGGQGGSNYGYTF.

This chain joins TRBV12-5 and TRBJ1-1; tentatively, D is TRBD1 (6 bases). The germline gives CDR1 LGHNT, CDR2 FRNRAP. Trimming removed 2 bases from V and 4 bases from J, with 17 bases in between. This CDR3 has 16 amino acids. CDR3 nucleotides: TGTGCTAGTGGTTTGCCGCAGACAGGACGAATCACTGAAGCTTTCTTT. Protein product: CASGLPQTGRITEAFF.

V gene TRBV19 combines with J gene TRBJ2-2, with unresolved D. The V gene lost 3 bases and the J gene lost 3 bases, with 8 bases spanning the gap. The CDR3 has 14 amino acids. The germline V gene has CDR1 LNHDA and CDR2 SQIVND (reference sequence). CDR3 coding DNA: TGTGCCAGTAGTATTAACAGCTACACCGGGGAGCTGTTTTTT. Amino acids: CASSINSYTGELFF.

The chain is built from TRBV6-5 and TRBJ2-1; TRBD1 aligns across 7 bases. From germline, CDR1 is MNHEY and CDR2 SVGAGI. The trim removed 11 bases at V and 8 bases at J, leaving 18 bases unmatched. The CDR3 contains 15 residues. The CDR3 sequence is CASTWFGQAKDEQFF. CDR3 nucleotide sequence: TGTGCCTCAACTTGGTTCGGACAGGCAAAAGATGAGCAGTTCTTC.

V usage is TRBV7-9 and J usage is TRBJ2-7, with 8 bases matching TRBD1. This CDR3 contains 18 residues. J gave up 0 bases and V 1 base, and 11 bases lay outside the gene matches. CDR1 SEHNR and CDR2 FQNEAQ come from the germline V gene (reference sequence). The CDR3 DNA reads TGTGCCAGCAGCTTAGGTACGCGGACAACAGGGGGCTCCTACGAGCAGTACTTC. The encoded protein is CASSLGTRTTGGSYEQYF.

This clone showed up just a few times. The rearrangement links TRBV30 to TRBJ1-6, with D possibly being TRBD1 (6 bases). V gave up 2 bases and J gave up 6 bases, with 11 bases separating them. This CDR3 has 14 amino acids. From germline, CDR1 is GTSNPN and CDR2 SVGIG (reference sequence). CDR3 in amino acids: CAWSFGTFNSPLHF. CDR3 nucleotides: TGTGCCTGGAGTTTCGGGACATTTAATTCACCCCTCCACTTT. Supplemented by reference TRBV30 and TRBJ1-6, the full variable domain reads SQTIHQWPATLVQPVGSPLSLECTVEGTSNPNLYWYRQAAGRGLQLLFYSVGIGQISSEVPQNLSASRPQDRQFILSSKKLLLSDSGFYLCAWSFGTFNSPLHFGNGTRLTVT.

The table lists this clone with a count of one. V usage is TRBV19 and J usage is TRBJ2-7; TRBD2 aligns across 7 bases. The CDR3 totals 14 residues. CDR1 and CDR2 from the germline V gene are LNHDA and SQIVND (reference sequence). J gave up 1 base and V 2 bases, and 2 bases lay outside the gene matches. The CDR3 coding sequence is TGTGCCAGTAGTATAAGCGGGGAATCCTACGAGCAGTACTTC. Protein sequence: CASSISGESYEQYF. The whole variable domain, remainder taken from reference TRBV19 and TRBJ2-7, is DGGITQSPKYLFRKEGQNVTLSCEQNLNHDAMYWYRQDPGQGLRLIYYSQIVNDFQKGDIAEGYSVSREKKESFPLTVTSAQKNPTAFYLCASSISGESYEQYFGPGTRLTVT.

The chain combines TRBV10-3 with TRBJ2-1; maybe TRBD1 (5 bases). Between the trimmed V and J ends, which lost 2 bases and 3 bases, there was a span of 11 bases. The CDR3 loop spans 15 amino acids. CDR1 is ENHRY, CDR2 SYGVKD, per germline. The CDR3 DNA sequence: TGTGCCATCAGTGAGGGACAACCCTACTACAATGAGCAGTTCTTC. This translates into CAISEGQPYYNEQFF.

The chain joins TRBV2 to TRBJ2-3; D not resolved. In germline, CDR1 is SNHLY, CDR2 FYNNEI. V lost 3 bases to trimming and J lost 0 bases, with 4 bases between them. The CDR3 length is 13 residues. The CDR3 sequence is CASSEGSTDTQYF. CDR3 nucleotide sequence: TGTGCCAGCAGTGAGGGCAGCACAGATACGCAGTATTTT.

The chain uses TRBV10-3 and TRBJ2-3; TRBD2 agrees at 9 bases. The V gene end was trimmed by 4 bases and the J gene end by 2 bases; junction bases not matched to a gene: 4. Germline assignment: CDR1 ENHRY and CDR2 SYGVKD. This CDR3 is 15 amino acids long. The CDR3 here is CAISGAGGLTDTQYF. CDR3 DNA sequence: TGTGCCATCAGTGGAGCGGGGGGTCTCACAGATACGCAGTATTTT.

This clone was counted only a few times. The chain uses TRBV15 and TRBJ2-5; the match to TRBD2 covers 10 bases. Germline loops: CDR1 LNHNV, CDR2 YYDKDF (reference sequence). The CDR3 sequence is 16 residues long. V gave up 3 bases and J gave up 1 base; unmatched junction bases: 5. This CDR3 reads CATSRGLARVQETQYF. The CDR3, as DNA: TGTGCCACCAGCAGGGGACTAGCGCGTGTCCAAGAGACCCAGTACTTC.

This clone showed up just a few times. The chain joins TRBV30 to TRBJ1-2; D remains unclear. Trimming removed 8 bases at V and 2 bases at J, with 15 bases between. The CDR3 length is 13 residues. Per germline, CDR1 GTSNPN and CDR2 SVGIG (reference sequence). In DNA, the CDR3 is TGTGCCCTTTATCCCTCACGCAACTATGGCTACACCTTC. Protein sequence: CALYPSRNYGYTF.

The gene calls are TRBV11-3 and TRBJ2-7; no definite D call. From germline, CDR1 is SGHNT and CDR2 YENEEA. V gave up 0 bases and J gave up 5 bases, with 17 bases separating them. This CDR3 has 16 residues. CDR3: CASSLDFASRPDEQYF. In nucleotides, the CDR3 is TGTGCCAGCAGCTTAGATTTTGCCTCCCGGCCCGACGAGCAGTACTTC.

The CDR3 DNA sequence: TGTGCCAGCAGCACCTTCGGGCTAGCGGGAGTTGAGCAGTTCTTC. This codes for CASSTFGLAGVEQFF. V is TRBV11-3 and J is TRBJ2-1; 10 bases map to TRBD2. The CDR3 totals 15 residues. CDR1 and CDR2 (germline): SGHNT, YENEEA. Trimming removed 5 bases from V and 9 bases from J; junction bases left unmatched: 10.

The chain joins TRBV18 to TRBJ1-2; D uncertain. Germline V lookup: CDR1 KGHSH, CDR2 LQKENI. Trimming removed 3 bases at V and 2 bases at J, with 10 bases between. The CDR3 consists of 14 residues. The DNA for the CDR3 is TGTGCCAGCTCACCCCTCAGTGGGAACTATGGCTACACCTTC. It codes for CASSPLSGNYGYTF.

V is TRBV29-1 and J is TRBJ2-3; the D gene is possibly TRBD1 (6 bases). The CDR3 loop spans 13 amino acids. Trimming stripped 4 bases from V and 2 bases from J, with 10 bases between. The germline V gene has CDR1 SQVTM and CDR2 ANQGSEA. The CDR3: CSVGWGLTDTQYF. The CDR3 DNA sequence: TGCAGCGTTGGGTGGGGGCTCACAGATACGCAGTATTTT.

The chain recombines TRBV18 with TRBJ2-1; 9 nucleotides match TRBD1. V gave up 2 bases and J gave up 7 bases; unmatched junction bases: 12. CDR1 KGHSH and CDR2 LQKENI come from the germline V gene. This CDR3 contains 17 residues. This CDR3 is CASSPSLPDRGVNEQFF. The CDR3 DNA reads as TGTGCCAGCTCACCATCACTCCCGGACAGGGGTGTAAATGAGCAGTTCTTC.

The chain uses TRBV18 and TRBJ2-3; D tentatively reads TRBD1 or TRBD2 (5 bases each). Between the trimmed V and J ends, which lost 6 bases and 6 bases, there was a span of 16 bases. The CDR3 has 14 residues. CDR1 and CDR2 (germline): KGHSH, LQKENI. CDR3: CASSSGPRGDTQYF. The DNA for the CDR3 is TGTGCCAGCTCGTCGGGACCGCGAGGGGATACGCAGTATTTT.

The gene calls are TRBV14 and TRBJ2-7; D is possibly TRBD1 or TRBD2 (5 bases each). Trimming removed 4 bases at V and 3 bases at J, with 10 bases between. There are 13 residues in the CDR3. Germline V lookup: CDR1 SGHDN, CDR2 FVKESK. In DNA form, the CDR3 reads TGTGCCAGCAGCCCTCTGGGGGTCTACGAGCAGTACTTC. Residues: CASSPLGVYEQYF.

The chain links TRBV6-6 to TRBJ2-7; 9 bases line up with TRBD2. V was clipped by 5 bases and J by 0 bases; unmatched bases: 8. Germline V CDR1 and CDR2: MNHNY, SVGAGI (reference sequence). The CDR3 runs to 16 residues. The CDR3 coding sequence is TGTGCCAGCAGTAACCGACTAGCGGCGAGCTCCTACGAGCAGTACTTC. Translated: CASSNRLAASSYEQYF.

The chain carries TRBV7-9 and TRBJ2-7, with 9 bases lining up with TRBD2. V lost 2 bases and J lost 2; bases outside the gene matches: 1. Germline V gene lookup returns CDR1 SEHNR and CDR2 FQNEAQ (reference sequence). The CDR3 runs to 14 residues. The CDR3 sequence: CASSLQREAYEQYF. As DNA, the CDR3 is TGTGCCAGCAGCTTACAGCGGGAGGCCTACGAGCAGTACTTC.

V and J are TRBV5-1 and TRBJ2-3, with D possibly matching TRBD2 (6 bases). The CDR3 extends over 16 amino acids. Per germline, CDR1 SGHRS and CDR2 YFSETQ. V lost 1 base and J lost 6, with 18 bases in between. CDR3: CASSLMAGPARDTQYF. CDR3 DNA sequence: TGCGCCAGCAGCTTGATGGCGGGGCCAGCCAGGGATACGCAGTATTTT.

The gene calls are TRBV11-2 and TRBJ1-2, with 8 bases fitting TRBD1. Germline trimming cut 5 bases from V and 2 bases from J; bases unmatched to any gene: 13. Germline V CDR1 and CDR2: SGHAT, FQNNGV. The CDR3 is made up of 17 amino acids. This CDR3 reads CASSPRDRSFPNYGYTF. CDR3 coding DNA: TGTGCCAGCAGCCCCCGGGACAGGTCTTTTCCGAACTATGGCTACACCTTC. The entire variable domain, with the rest obtained from reference TRBV11-2 and TRBJ1-2, is as follows: EAGVAQSPRYKIIEKRQSVAFWCNPISGHATLYWYQQILGQGPKLLIQFQNNGVVDDSQLPKDRFSAERLKGVDSTLKIQPAKLEDSAVYLCASSPRDRSFPNYGYTFGSGTRLTVV.

The CDR3 nucleotides are TGTGCCAGCTCACCTTTAAAAAGCTCTGGAAACACCATATATTTT. It encodes CASSPLKSSGNTIYF. The V and J genes are TRBV18 and TRBJ1-3; D is uncertain. Germline V gene data show CDR1 as KGHSH and CDR2 as LQKENI. V lost 3 bases to trimming and J lost 0 bases, with 9 bases between them. The CDR3 runs 15 residues.

J is TRBJ1-1 and V is TRBV5-1; D perhaps matches TRBD1 (6 bases). The V and J ends lost 3 bases and 0 bases respectively, with 9 bases between them. Germline V gene data show CDR1 as SGHRS and CDR2 as YFSETQ. This CDR3 contains 14 residues. CDR3 amino acids: CASSSTGLNTEAFF. In DNA form, the CDR3 reads TGCGCCAGCAGCTCCACAGGGTTGAACACTGAAGCTTTCTTT.